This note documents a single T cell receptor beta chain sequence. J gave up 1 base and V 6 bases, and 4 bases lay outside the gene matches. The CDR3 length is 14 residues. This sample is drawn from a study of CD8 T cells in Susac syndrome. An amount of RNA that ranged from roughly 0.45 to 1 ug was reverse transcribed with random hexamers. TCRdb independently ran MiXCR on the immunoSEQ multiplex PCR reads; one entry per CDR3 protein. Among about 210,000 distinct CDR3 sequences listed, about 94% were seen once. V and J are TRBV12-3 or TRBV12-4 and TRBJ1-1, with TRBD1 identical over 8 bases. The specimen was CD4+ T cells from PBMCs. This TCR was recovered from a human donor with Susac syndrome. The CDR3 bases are TGTGCCAGCAGACTGGACAGGGCGAACACTGAAGCTTTCTTT. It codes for CASRLDRANTEAFF.